This T cell receptor beta chain was obtained from a study of blood T cell repertoires in COVID-19. About the study: Samples came from the United States, Italy and Spain, spanning acute and convalescent COVID-19.

The ends were cut back, 2 bases at V and 7 bases at J, with 12 bases in the middle. This CDR3 has 14 residues. Germline loops: CDR1 MNHNS, CDR2 SASEGT. Authors' analysis steps: From reference gene primer amplification, estimates of nucleated cell counts were derived. Using immunoSEQ multiplex PCR, the repertoire was profiled, and TCRdb retains in-frame clones only, with some absent. V, J and clone size are those of that table, while D and trimming were read from the DNA. Of some 150,000 clones in the sample, around 80% were seen once. Each recovered donor of Cohort 3 presented with two negative PCRs, clearance, or symptom resolution.

Sequencing was carried out using PBMCs or T cells enriched from blood (not recorded which). The genes are TRBV6-1 and TRBJ1-5; D unresolved. The sequence came from a woman aged 45-65 years who had recovered from COVID-19. The CDR3 spells CASSETGVLQPQHF. CDR3 DNA: TGTGCCAGCAGTGAAACCGGGGTTCTCCAGCCCCAGCATTTT.